This T cell receptor (beta chain) was captured in a study of T cell responses to AZD1222 COVID-19 vaccine. Some clones are missing from TCRdb's copy, which holds only in-frame ones; the method was immunoSEQ multiplex PCR. The data show approximately 150,000 clones, over 75% seen once. This clone has only a few counts. Its specificity is unknown. General observations from the study: Baseline serostatus was positive in only a handful of AZD1222 recipients. Mostly white British, mostly female donors; authors suggested clonal diversity may be underestimated. Along spike, vaccine-associated CD4 TCRs were found throughout, with dominance at 160-218 and 743-854. Without day 14 samples, only post-peak T cell repertoires were studied.

The receptor's source is an adult who received the MenACWY meningococcal vaccine as a control. The source was peripheral blood, collected 28 days after the second dose of the MenACWY control vaccine.

This CDR3 reads CASRLGGQENSPLHF. CDR3 in DNA: TGTGCCAGCAGGCTGGGAGGACAGGAGAATTCACCCCTCCACTTT. The V call is TRBV6-6, the J call TRBJ1-6, with 7 bases that match TRBD1. The trim removed 6 bases at V and 7 bases at J, leaving 9 bases unmatched. The CDR3 is made up of 15 amino acids. From germline, CDR1 is MNHNY and CDR2 SVGAGI (reference sequence).